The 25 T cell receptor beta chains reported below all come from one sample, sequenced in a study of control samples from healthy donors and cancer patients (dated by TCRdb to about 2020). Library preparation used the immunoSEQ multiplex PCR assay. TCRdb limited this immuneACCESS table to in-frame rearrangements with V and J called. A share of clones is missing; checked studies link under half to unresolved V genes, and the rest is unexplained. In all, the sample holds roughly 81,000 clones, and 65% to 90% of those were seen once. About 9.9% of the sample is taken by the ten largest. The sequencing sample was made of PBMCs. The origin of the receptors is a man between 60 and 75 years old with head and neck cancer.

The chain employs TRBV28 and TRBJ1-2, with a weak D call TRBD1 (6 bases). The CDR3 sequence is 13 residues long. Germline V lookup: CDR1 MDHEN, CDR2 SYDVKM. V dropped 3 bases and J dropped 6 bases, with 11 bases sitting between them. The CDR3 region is CASSFGGADGYTF. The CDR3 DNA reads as TGTGCCAGCAGTTTCGGGGGGGCCGATGGCTACACCTTC.

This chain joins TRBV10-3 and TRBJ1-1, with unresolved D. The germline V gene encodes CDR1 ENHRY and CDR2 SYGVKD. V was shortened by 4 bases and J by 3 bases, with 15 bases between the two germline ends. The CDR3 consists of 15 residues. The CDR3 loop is CAISGRGGIDTEAFF. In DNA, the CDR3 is TGTGCCATCAGTGGGCGGGGAGGGATAGACACTGAAGCTTTCTTT.

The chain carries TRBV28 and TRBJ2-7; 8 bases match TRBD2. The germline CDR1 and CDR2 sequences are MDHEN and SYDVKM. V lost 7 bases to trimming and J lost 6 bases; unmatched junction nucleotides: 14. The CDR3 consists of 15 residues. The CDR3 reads CASTEARGGTGEQYF. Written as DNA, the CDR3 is TGTGCCAGCACCGAGGCTCGGGGGGGAACGGGCGAGCAGTACTTC.

DNA of the CDR3: TGTGCCAGCGGTCGGGTTGAGGCTGAAGCTTTCTTT. Protein product: CASGRVEAEAFF. V is TRBV2 and J is TRBJ1-1, with D uncertain. CDR3 length: 12 amino acids. The V gene's germline CDR1 is SNHLY and CDR2 FYNNEI. Trimming shortened V by 8 bases and J by 6 bases, and 13 bases separated the two germline ends.

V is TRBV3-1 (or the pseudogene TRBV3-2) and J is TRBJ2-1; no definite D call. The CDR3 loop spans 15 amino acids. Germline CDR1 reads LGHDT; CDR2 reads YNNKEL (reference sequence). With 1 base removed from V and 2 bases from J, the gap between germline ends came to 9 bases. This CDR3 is CASSQAATTYNEQFF. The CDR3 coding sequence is TGTGCCAGCAGCCAAGCCGCAACTACCTACAATGAGCAGTTCTTC.

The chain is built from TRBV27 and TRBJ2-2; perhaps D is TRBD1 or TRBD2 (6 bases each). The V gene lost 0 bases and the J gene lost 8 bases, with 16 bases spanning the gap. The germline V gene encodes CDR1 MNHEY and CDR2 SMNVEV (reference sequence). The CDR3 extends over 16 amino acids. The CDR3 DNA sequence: TGTGCCAGCAGTTTATCCGGGGGCCTATTTAGTGGGGAGCTGTTTTTT. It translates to CASSLSGGLFSGELFF.

CDR3 sequence reads: CASSPWANYGYTF. CDR3 bases: TGTGCCAGCTCACCCTGGGCTAACTATGGCTACACCTTC. The chain couples TRBV18 to TRBJ1-2; D remains unclear. Germline CDR1 and CDR2: KGHSH and LQKENI. Trimming cost V 3 bases and J 0 bases, with 5 bases left between them. This CDR3 has 13 amino acids.

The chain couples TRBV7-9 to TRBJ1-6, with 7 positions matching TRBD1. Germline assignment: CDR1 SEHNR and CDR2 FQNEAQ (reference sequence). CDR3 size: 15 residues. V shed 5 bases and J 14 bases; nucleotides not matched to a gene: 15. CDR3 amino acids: CASSRGDRTMGTLHF. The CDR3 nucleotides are TGTGCCAGCAGCCGAGGGGACAGAACGATGGGAACCCTCCACTTT.

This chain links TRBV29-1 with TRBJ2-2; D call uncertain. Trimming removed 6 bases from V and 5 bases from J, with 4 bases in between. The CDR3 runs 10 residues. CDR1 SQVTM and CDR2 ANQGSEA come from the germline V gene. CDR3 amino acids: CSVKTGELFF. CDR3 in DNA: TGCAGCGTAAAAACCGGGGAGCTGTTTTTT.

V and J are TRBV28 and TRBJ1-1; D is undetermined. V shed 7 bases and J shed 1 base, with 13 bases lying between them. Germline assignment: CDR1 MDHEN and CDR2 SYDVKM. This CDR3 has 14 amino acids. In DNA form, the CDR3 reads TGTGCCAGCATCCCCCCGGGCAGGAACACTGAAGCTTTCTTT. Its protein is CASIPPGRNTEAFF.

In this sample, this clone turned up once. The CDR3 nucleotides read TGTGCCAGCAAAGGCGGGTCTGTTAATGAAAAACTGTTTTTT. It encodes CASKGGSVNEKLFF. This sequence joins TRBV27 and TRBJ1-4; D is ambiguous. The CDR3 contains 14 residues. V was clipped by 7 bases and J by 4 bases, with 13 bases between them. The germline CDR1 and CDR2 sequences are MNHEY and SMNVEV (reference sequence).

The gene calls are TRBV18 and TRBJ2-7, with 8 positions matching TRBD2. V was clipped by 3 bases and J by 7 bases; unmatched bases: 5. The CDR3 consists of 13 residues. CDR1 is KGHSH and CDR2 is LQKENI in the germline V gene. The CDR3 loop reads CASSPGTRLEQYF. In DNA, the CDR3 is TGTGCCAGCTCACCCGGGACTAGGTTAGAGCAGTACTTC.

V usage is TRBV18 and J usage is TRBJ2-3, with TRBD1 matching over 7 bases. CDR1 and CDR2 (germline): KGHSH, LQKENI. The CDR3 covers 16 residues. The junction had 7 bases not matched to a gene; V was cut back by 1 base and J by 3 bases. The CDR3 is CASSPRARQGTDTQYF. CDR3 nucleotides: TGTGCCAGCTCACCACGAGCTCGACAGGGAACAGATACGCAGTATTTT.

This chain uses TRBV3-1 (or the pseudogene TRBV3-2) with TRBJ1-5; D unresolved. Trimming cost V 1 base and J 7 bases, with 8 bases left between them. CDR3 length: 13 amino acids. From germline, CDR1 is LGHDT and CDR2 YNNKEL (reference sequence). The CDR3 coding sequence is TGTGCCAGCAGCCAAGGGGTATTGCAGCCCCAGCATTTT. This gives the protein CASSQGVLQPQHF.

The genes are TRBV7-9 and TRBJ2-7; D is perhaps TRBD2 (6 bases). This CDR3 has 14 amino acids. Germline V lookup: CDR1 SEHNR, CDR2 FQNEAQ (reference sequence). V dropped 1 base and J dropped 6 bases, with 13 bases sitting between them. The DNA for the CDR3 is TGTGCCAGCAGCTTAGGGCCCGCCGGGGGCGAGCAGTACTTC. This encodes CASSLGPAGGEQYF.

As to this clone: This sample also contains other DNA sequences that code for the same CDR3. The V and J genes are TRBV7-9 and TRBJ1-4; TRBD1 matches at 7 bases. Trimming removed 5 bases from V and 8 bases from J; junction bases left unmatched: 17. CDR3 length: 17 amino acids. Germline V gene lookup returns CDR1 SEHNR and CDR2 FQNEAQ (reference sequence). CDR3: CASSLTPTDRVREKLFF. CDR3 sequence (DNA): TGTGCCAGCAGCCTAACCCCAACTGACAGGGTGAGGGAAAAACTGTTTTTT.

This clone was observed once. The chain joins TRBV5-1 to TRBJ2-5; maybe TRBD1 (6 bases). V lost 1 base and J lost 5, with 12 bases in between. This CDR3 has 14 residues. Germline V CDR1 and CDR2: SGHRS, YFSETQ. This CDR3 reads CASSLWNRAETQYF. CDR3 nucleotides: TGCGCCAGCAGCTTGTGGAACAGGGCGGAGACCCAGTACTTC.

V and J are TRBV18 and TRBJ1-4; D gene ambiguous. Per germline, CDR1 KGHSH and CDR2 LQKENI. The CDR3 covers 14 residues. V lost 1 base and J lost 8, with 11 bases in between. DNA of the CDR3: TGTGCCAGCTCACCACGAGCTGAATTCGAAAAACTGTTTTTT. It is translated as CASSPRAEFEKLFF. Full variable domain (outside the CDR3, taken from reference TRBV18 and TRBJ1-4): NAGVMQNPRHLVRRRGQEARLRCSPMKGHSHVYWYRQLPEEGLKFMVYLQKENIIDESGMPKERFSAEFPKEGPSILRIQQVVRGDSAAYFCASSPRAEFEKLFFGSGTQLSVL.

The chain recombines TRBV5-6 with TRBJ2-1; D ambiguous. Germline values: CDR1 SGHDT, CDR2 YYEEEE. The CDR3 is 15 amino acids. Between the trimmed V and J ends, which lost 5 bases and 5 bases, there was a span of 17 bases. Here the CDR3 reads CASSFGSSTHNEQFF. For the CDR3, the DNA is TGTGCCAGCAGTTTTGGAAGTAGCACACACAATGAGCAGTTCTTC.

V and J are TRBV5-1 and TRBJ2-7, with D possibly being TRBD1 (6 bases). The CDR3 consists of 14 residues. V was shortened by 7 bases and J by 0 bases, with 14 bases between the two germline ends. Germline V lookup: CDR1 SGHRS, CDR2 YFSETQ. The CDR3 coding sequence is TGCGCCAGCCGCGGACAGACAAGCTCCTACGAGCAGTACTTC. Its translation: CASRGQTSSYEQYF.

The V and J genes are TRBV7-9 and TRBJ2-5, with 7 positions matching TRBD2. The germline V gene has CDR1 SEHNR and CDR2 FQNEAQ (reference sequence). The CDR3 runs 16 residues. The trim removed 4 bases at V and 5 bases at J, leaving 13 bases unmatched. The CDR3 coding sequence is TGTGCCAGCAGCTCCACGACTAGCAGTATGGGGGAGACCCAGTACTTC. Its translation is CASSSTTSSMGETQYF. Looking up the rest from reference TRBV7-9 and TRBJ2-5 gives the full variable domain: DTGVSQNPRHKITKRGQNVTFRCDPISEHNRLYWYRQTLGQGPEFLTYFQNEAQLEKSRLLSDRFSAERPKGSFSTLEIQRTEQGDSAMYLCASSSTTSSMGETQYFGPGTRLLVL.

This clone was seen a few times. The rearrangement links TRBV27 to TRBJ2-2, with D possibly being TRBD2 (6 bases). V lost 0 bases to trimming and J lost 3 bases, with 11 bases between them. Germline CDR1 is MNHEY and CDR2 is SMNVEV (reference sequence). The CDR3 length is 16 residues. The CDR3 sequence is CASSLSGVADTGELFF. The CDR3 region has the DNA TGTGCCAGCAGTTTATCGGGGGTAGCGGACACCGGGGAGCTGTTTTTT.

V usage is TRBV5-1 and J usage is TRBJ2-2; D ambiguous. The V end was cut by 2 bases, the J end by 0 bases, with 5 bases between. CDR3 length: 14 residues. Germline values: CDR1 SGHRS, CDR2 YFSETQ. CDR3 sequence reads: CASSLGSNTGELFF. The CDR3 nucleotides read TGCGCCAGCAGCTTAGGGTCGAACACCGGGGAGCTGTTTTTT. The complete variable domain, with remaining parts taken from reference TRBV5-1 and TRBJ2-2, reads KAGVTQTPRYLIKTRGQQVTLSCSPISGHRSVSWYQQTPGQGLQFLFEYFSETQRNKGNFPGRFSGRQFSNSRSEMNVSTLELGDSALYLCASSLGSNTGELFFGEGSRLTVL.

For the CDR3, the DNA is TGTGCCAGCAGCCAAGAGGAGGGAGACACCGGGGAGCTGTTTTTT. Translated: CASSQEEGDTGELFF. J is TRBJ2-2 and V is TRBV3-1 (or the pseudogene TRBV3-2); the D gene is possibly TRBD2 (6 bases). V was shortened by 0 bases and J by 3 bases, with 8 bases between the two germline ends. This CDR3 is 15 amino acids long. Germline loops: CDR1 LGHDT, CDR2 YNNKEL (reference sequence).

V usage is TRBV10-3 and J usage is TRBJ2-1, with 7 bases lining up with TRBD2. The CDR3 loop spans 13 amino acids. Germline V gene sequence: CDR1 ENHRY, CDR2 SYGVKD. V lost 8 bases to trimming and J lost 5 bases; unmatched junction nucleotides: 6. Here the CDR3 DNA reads TGTGCCATCGGCGGTCTAGCGGACAATGAGCAGTTCTTC. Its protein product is CAIGGLADNEQFF.